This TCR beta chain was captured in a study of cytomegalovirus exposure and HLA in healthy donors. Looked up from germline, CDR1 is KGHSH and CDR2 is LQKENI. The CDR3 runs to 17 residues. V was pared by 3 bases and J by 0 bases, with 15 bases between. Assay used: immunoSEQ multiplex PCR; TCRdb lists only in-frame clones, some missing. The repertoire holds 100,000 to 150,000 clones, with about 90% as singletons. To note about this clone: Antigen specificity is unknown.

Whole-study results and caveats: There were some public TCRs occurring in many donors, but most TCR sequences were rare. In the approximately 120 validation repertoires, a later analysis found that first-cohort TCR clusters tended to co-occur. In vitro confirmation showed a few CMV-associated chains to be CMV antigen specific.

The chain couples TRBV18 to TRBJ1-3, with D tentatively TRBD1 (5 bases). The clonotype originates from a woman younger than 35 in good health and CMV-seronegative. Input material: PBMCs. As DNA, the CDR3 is TGTGCCAGCTCACCGGGACCGGGACTTCTCTCTGGAAACACCATATATTTT. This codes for CASSPGPGLLSGNTIYF. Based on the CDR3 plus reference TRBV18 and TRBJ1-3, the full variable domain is NAGVMQNPRHLVRRRGQEARLRCSPMKGHSHVYWYRQLPEEGLKFMVYLQKENIIDESGMPKERFSAEFPKEGPSILRIQQVVRGDSAAYFCASSPGPGLLSGNTIYFGEGSWLTVV.